This T cell receptor beta chain was identified during a study of shared clonotypes between healthy human individuals. Memory CD4+ cells were the fraction left after CD45RA+ naive selection. Replicate sorted-subset PCRs were loaded with about 0.2 ug DNA, 30,000 or so T cell genomes. Measured with immunoSEQ multiplex PCR; TCRdb has only the in-frame clones, and not every one. This table holds over 950,000 clones, 60% to 80% found once. Worth noting for this clone: The target antigen is unknown. The same CDR3 is also encoded by other DNA sequences in this sample.

Study results and limitations: Donor scarcity curtailed the genetic and exposure-history diversity represented herein. Some naive CD4 clonotypes, roughly 4.7%, turned up in common across a few donors.

There are 14 residues in the CDR3. The germline V and J ends were trimmed by 4 bases and 0 bases, with 7 bases remaining between them. Germline lookup yields CDR1 SNHLY and CDR2 FYNNEI. The sample taken for sequencing was memory CD4+ T cells from PBMCs. The subset was: CD45RA-negative fraction. The sequence was obtained from a man between 18 and 35 years old in good health. Some clones in this sample may be carry-over from other donors' samples. V and J are TRBV2 and TRBJ1-5; D gene uncertain. The CDR3 here is CASSGRNSNQPQHF. The CDR3 bases are TGTGCCAGCAGTGGAAGGAATAGCAATCAGCCCCAGCATTTT.